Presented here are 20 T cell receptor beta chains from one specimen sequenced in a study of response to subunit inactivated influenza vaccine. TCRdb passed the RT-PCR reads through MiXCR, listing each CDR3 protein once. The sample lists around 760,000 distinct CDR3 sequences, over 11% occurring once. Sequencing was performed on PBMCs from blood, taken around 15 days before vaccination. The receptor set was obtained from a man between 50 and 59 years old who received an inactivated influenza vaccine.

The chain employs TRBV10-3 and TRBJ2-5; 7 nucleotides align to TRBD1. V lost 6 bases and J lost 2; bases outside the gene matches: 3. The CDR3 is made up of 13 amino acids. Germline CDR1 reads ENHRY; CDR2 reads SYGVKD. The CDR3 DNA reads TGTGCCATCAGCCCGGGACAGCAAGAGACCCAGTACTTC. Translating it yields CAISPGQQETQYF.

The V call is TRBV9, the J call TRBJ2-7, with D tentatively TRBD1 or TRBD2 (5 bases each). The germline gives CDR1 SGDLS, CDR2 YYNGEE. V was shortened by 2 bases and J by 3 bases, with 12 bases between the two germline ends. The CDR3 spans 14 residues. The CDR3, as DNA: TGTGCCAGCAGCGTGACGGGGACCGACTACGAGCAGTACTTC. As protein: CASSVTGTDYEQYF.

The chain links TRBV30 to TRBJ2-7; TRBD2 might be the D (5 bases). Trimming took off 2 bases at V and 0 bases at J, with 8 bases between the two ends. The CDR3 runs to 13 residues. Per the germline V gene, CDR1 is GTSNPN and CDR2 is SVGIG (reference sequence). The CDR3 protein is CAWSTRVSYEQYF. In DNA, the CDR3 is TGTGCCTGGAGTACGCGGGTCTCCTACGAGCAGTACTTC.

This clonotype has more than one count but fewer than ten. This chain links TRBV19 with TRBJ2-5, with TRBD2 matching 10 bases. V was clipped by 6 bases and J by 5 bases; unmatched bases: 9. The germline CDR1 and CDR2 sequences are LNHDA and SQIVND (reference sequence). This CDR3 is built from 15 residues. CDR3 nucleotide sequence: TGTGCCAGTAGCAATGCGGGACTAGCGATGGAGACCCAGTACTTC. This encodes CASSNAGLAMETQYF.

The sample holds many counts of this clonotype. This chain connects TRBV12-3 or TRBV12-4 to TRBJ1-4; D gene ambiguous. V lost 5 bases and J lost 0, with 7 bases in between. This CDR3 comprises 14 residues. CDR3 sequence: CASSRGTTNEKLFF. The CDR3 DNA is TGTGCCAGCAGTCGCGGCACAACTAATGAAAAACTGTTTTTT.

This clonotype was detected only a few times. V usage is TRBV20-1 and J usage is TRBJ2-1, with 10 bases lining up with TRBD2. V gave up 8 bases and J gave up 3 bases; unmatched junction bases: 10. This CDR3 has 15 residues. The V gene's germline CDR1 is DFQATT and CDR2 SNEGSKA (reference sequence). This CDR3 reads CSSLAGALNYNEQFF. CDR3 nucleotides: TGCAGTTCCCTAGCGGGGGCCCTAAACTACAATGAGCAGTTCTTC.

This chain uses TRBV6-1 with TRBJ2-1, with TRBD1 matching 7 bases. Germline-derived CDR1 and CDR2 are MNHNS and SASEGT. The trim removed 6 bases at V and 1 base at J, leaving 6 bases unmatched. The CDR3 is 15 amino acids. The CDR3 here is CASRKQGSSYNEQFF. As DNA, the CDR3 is TGTGCCAGCAGAAAACAGGGGTCATCCTACAATGAGCAGTTCTTC.

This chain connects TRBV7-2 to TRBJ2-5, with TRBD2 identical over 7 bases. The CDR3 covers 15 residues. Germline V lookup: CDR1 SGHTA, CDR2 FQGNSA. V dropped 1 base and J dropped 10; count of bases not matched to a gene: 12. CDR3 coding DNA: TGTGCCAGCAGCTTAGGGCGGGGGTACCGAGATGACCAGTACTTC. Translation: CASSLGRGYRDDQYF.

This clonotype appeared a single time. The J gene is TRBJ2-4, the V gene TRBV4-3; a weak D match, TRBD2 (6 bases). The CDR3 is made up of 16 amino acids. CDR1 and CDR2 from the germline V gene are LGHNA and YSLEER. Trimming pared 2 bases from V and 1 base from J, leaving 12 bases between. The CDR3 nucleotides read TGCGCCAGCAGCCAACATCCTCGGGGGGCCAAAAACATTCAGTACTTC. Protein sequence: CASSQHPRGAKNIQYF.

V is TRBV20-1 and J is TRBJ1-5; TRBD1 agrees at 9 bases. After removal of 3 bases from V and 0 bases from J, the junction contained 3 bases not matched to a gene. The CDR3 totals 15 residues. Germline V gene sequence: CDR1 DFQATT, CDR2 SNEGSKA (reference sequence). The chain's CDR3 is CSARRTGDSNQPQHF. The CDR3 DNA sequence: TGCAGTGCTAGGCGGACAGGGGATAGCAATCAGCCCCAGCATTTT.

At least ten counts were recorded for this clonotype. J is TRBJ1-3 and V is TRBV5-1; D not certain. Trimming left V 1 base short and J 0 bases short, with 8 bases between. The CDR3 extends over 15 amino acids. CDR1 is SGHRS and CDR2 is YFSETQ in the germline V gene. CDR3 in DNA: TGCGCCAGCAGCTTGACATCCATCTCTGGAAACACCATATATTTT. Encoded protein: CASSLTSISGNTIYF.

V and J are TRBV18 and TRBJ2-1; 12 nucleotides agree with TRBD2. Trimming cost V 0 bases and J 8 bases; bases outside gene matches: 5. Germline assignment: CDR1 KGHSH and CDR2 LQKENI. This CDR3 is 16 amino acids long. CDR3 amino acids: CASSPPLAGGGYEQFF. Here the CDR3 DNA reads TGTGCCAGCTCACCACCACTAGCGGGGGGCGGTTATGAGCAGTTCTTC.

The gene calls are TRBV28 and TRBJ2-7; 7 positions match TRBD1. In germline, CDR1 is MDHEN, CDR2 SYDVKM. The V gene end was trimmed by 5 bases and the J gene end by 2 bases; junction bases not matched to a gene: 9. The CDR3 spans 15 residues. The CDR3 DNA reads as TGTGCCAGCAGTCCCCCCTGGGACAGACCCTACGAGCAGTACTTC. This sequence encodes CASSPPWDRPYEQYF.

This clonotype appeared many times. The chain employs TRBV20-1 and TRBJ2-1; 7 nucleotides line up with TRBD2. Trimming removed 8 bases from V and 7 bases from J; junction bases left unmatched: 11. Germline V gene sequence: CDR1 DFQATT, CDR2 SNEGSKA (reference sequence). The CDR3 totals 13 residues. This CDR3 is CSLDGLVGNEQFF. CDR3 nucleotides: TGCAGTTTAGACGGACTAGTGGGTAATGAGCAGTTCTTC.

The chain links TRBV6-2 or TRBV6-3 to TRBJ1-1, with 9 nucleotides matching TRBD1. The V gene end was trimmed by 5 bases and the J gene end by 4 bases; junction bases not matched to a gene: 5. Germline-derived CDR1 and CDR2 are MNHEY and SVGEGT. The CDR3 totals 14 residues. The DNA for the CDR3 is TGTGCCAGCAGTAAGAGACAGGGGGTCACTGAAGCTTTCTTT. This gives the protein CASSKRQGVTEAFF.

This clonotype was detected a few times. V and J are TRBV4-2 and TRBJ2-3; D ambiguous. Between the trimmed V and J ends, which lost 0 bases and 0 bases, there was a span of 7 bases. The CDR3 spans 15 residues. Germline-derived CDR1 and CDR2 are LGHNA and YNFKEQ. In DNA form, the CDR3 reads TGTGCCAGCAGCCAAGAGGCAAGTAGCACAGATACGCAGTATTTT. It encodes CASSQEASSTDTQYF.

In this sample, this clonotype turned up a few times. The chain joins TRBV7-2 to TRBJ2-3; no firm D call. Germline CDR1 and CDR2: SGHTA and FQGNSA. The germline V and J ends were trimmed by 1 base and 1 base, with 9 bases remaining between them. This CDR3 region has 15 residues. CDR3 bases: TGTGCCAGCAGCTTAGGACGGTACCGCACAGATACGCAGTATTTT. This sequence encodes CASSLGRYRTDTQYF.

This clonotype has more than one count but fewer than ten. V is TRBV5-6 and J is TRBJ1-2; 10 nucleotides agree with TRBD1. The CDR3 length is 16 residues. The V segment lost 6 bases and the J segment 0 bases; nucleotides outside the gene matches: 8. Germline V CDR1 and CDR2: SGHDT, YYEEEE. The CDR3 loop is CASIETGTGANYGYTF. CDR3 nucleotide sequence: TGTGCCAGCATCGAAACCGGGACAGGGGCTAACTATGGCTACACCTTC.

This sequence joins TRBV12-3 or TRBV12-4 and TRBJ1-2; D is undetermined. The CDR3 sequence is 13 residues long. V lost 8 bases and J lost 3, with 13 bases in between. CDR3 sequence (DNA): TGTGCCAGCCGCAGGCTGGGAGACTATGGCTACACCTTC. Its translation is CASRRLGDYGYTF.

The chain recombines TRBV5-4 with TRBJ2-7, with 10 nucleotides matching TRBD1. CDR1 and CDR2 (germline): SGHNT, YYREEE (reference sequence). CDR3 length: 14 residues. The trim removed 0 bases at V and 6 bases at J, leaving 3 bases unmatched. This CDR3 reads CASSLARTGGEQYF. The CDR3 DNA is TGTGCCAGCAGCTTGGCCCGGACAGGGGGCGAGCAGTACTTC.